This T cell receptor (beta chain) is drawn from a study of T cell responses to AZD1222 COVID-19 vaccine. Overall study results and limits: Females made up more of the donors, who were largely white British, and clonal diversity may have come out too low. Per reports, nearly half of all spike-specific TCRs target regions that are unmutated in variants.

Produced via immunoSEQ multiplex PCR; TCRdb's table is partial and in-frame only. The data show 90,000 to 150,000 clones, 92% seen once. In regard to this clone: No antigen is known for it.

The TCR was taken from an adult who received the AZD1222 COVID-19 vaccine. The sequencing used peripheral blood, collected 28 days after the second AZD1222 dose.

The CDR3 loop is CASSGLGTAYGYTF. CDR3 coding DNA: TGTGCCAGCAGTGGATTGGGGACAGCTTATGGCTACACCTTC. The rearrangement uses TRBV2 and TRBJ1-2; TRBD1 agrees at 7 bases. The CDR3 extends over 14 amino acids. Trimming at V came to 4 bases and at J to 5 bases, leaving 7 bases not matched to a gene. The germline V gene has CDR1 SNHLY and CDR2 FYNNEI.